Here is one T cell receptor beta chain with its context. Its antigen is still unknown. Some clones are missing from TCRdb's copy, which holds only in-frame ones; the method was immunoSEQ multiplex PCR. The data show approximately 58,000 clones, 70% to 90% seen once. This record belongs to a study of OX40 agonist ivuxolimab in advanced cancers. Regarding the study as a whole: The study did not work out the antigen specificity of the expanded peripheral T cells.

The CDR3 is 16 amino acids. J lost 1 base, V lost 0 bases, and 3 bases had no gene match. Germline-derived CDR1 and CDR2 are SGDLS and YYNGEE. The source is an adult with an advanced solid tumor such as melanoma, head and neck, liver or kidney cancer. The V gene is TRBV9, the J gene TRBJ2-3; 9 positions agree with TRBD2. The sample consisted of CD4+ or CD8+ T cells sorted from blood, taken in a trial of the OX40 agonist ivuxolimab. CDR3 bases: TGTGCCAGCAGCGTAGATGCTAGCGGGGGCACAGATACGCAGTATTTT. This codes for CASSVDASGGTDTQYF. Combining the CDR3 with reference TRBV9 and TRBJ2-3 gives the whole variable domain DSGVTQTPKHLITATGQRVTLRCSPRSGDLSVYWYQQSLDQGLQFLIQYYNGEERAKGNILERFSAQQFPDLHSELNLSSLELGDSALYFCASSVDASGGTDTQYFGPGTRLTVL.